This entry is about one T cell receptor beta chain. The antigen remains undetermined. The sample is drawn from a study of T cells after yellow fever vaccination. Whole-study findings and limits: Secondary responses were weaker yet peaked faster, day 5 versus 15. Across the CD4 and CD8 compartments, a small share of clonotypes was present in both.

The TCR cDNA carried a universal primer site and UMIs from 5'RACE template switching. One entry per CDR3 protein results from TCRdb running MiXCR on the 5' RACE reads. Here the sample spans 250,000 to 400,000 distinct CDR3 sequences, around 4.3% being singletons. The sequencing here drew on PBMCs, taken 15 days after the yellow fever booster vaccination. The source of this sequence is a man aged 18 to 30 who received the YFV17D yellow fever vaccine.

The CDR3 region has the DNA TGTGCCAGCAGCAAAGTGGGCAGGCCCTACGAGCAGTACTTC. Translating it yields CASSKVGRPYEQYF. This chain connects TRBV21-1 to TRBJ2-7. TRBV21-1 corresponds to a pseudogene. The CDR3 covers 14 residues.